These 13 T cell receptor beta chains were all obtained from the same sample, sequenced in a study of vaccination effects on CD4 cells after COVID-19. Antigen specificity for these receptors is unknown. Between days 10 and 11 of culture, CD4+ T cells were separated out. All study participants received two doses of BNT162b2 or mRNA-1273 vaccine. Method: immunoSEQ multiplex PCR; TCRdb's copy keeps in-frame clones and lacks some. The data contain 47,000 or so clones, around 70% of them singletons. The sample in question was CD4+ T cells from PBMCs cultured without peptide, obtained after COVID-19 vaccination. Every receptor here comes from a human donor who received a COVID-19 vaccine.

This clone was seen a handful of times. The genes are TRBV18 and TRBJ1-1, with D hard to call. V lost 2 bases and J lost 8, with 12 bases in between. Per the germline V gene, CDR1 is KGHSH and CDR2 is LQKENI. This CDR3 spans 13 amino acids. The CDR3 DNA follows: TGTGCCAGCTCACCAGAGTTTGTAACAGAAGCTTTCTTT. Translating it yields CASSPEFVTEAFF.

The rearrangement uses TRBV20-1 and TRBJ2-3; D not certain. The CDR3 consists of 13 residues. Trimming shortened V by 3 bases and J by 0 bases, and 7 bases separated the two germline ends. CDR1 is DFQATT and CDR2 is SNEGSKA in the germline V gene (reference sequence). CDR3 amino acids: CSASVTSTDTQYF. CDR3 bases: TGCAGTGCTAGTGTCACAAGCACAGATACGCAGTATTTT.

This chain uses TRBV3-1 (or the pseudogene TRBV3-2) with TRBJ2-3, with D possibly called TRBD1 or TRBD2 (5 bases each). The CDR3 loop spans 15 amino acids. Germline values: CDR1 LGHDT, CDR2 YNNKEL (reference sequence). V gave up 0 bases and J gave up 3 bases, with 10 bases separating them. The CDR3 protein is CASSQDLWGTDTQYF. The CDR3 DNA reads as TGTGCCAGCAGCCAAGATCTTTGGGGGACAGATACGCAGTATTTT.

The gene calls are TRBV2 and TRBJ1-2, with 9 bases fitting TRBD1. The CDR3 has 13 residues. The junction had 7 bases not matched to a gene; V was cut back by 9 bases and J by 5 bases. Germline CDR1 SNHLY, CDR2 FYNNEI. CDR3: CASRIGQGYGYTF. The CDR3, as DNA: TGTGCCAGTAGGATAGGACAGGGGTATGGCTACACCTTC.

The chain joins TRBV6-5 to TRBJ2-7, with TRBD2 matching 7 bases. Per germline, CDR1 MNHEY and CDR2 SVGAGI. CDR3 length equals 15 residues. Trimming at V came to 2 bases and at J to 0 bases, leaving 4 bases not matched to a gene. The CDR3 DNA is TGTGCCAGCAGTTACCGGGGGGAGAGCTCCTACGAGCAGTACTTC. This translates into CASSYRGESSYEQYF.

This clone was picked up a small number of times. The J gene is TRBJ2-3, the V gene TRBV5-1; D not certain. CDR1 and CDR2 (germline): SGHRS, YFSETQ. Trimming left V 4 bases short and J 2 bases short, with 11 bases between. This CDR3 is 14 amino acids long. CDR3 in amino acids: CASSTDGTTDTQYF. The CDR3 DNA follows: TGCGCCAGCAGCACGGACGGAACCACAGATACGCAGTATTTT.

The chain uses TRBV5-1 and TRBJ1-1; D perhaps matches TRBD1 (5 bases). This CDR3 region has 15 residues. The germline gives CDR1 SGHRS, CDR2 YFSETQ. V was clipped by 5 bases and J by 1 base, with 15 bases between them. CDR3 sequence reads: CASRGAQGRNTEAFF. The CDR3 coding sequence is TGCGCCAGCAGAGGGGCTCAGGGAAGGAACACTGAAGCTTTCTTT.

CDR3 DNA: TGCGCCAGCAGCTTAAGATCAGGGACCGATGAGCAGTTCTTC. Translating gives CASSLRSGTDEQFF. V gene TRBV5-1 combines with J gene TRBJ2-1, with D perhaps matching TRBD1 or TRBD2 (5 bases each). The germline gives CDR1 SGHRS, CDR2 YFSETQ. This CDR3 is 14 amino acids long. The V end was cut by 2 bases, the J end by 8 bases, with 14 bases between.

This chain connects TRBV19 to TRBJ2-3, with D perhaps matching TRBD1 (5 bases). There are 13 residues in the CDR3. The germline V gene encodes CDR1 LNHDA and CDR2 SQIVND (reference sequence). The V and J ends lost 3 bases and 6 bases respectively, with 10 bases between them. DNA for the CDR3: TGTGCCAGTAGTATGTCCAGGGTGGATACGCAGTATTTT. Translating it yields CASSMSRVDTQYF.

V and J are TRBV6-5 and TRBJ1-5; the D is unclear. CDR1 is MNHEY, CDR2 SVGAGI, per germline. Trimming stripped 6 bases from V and 2 bases from J, with 11 bases between. The CDR3 sequence is 14 residues long. CDR3 protein: CASRHWVGNQPQHF. In DNA form, the CDR3 reads TGTGCCAGCAGACACTGGGTCGGCAATCAGCCCCAGCATTTT.

The chain is built from TRBV7-2 and TRBJ1-4; D not resolved. Germline V gives CDR1 SGHTA, CDR2 FQGNSA. The CDR3 contains 14 residues. V dropped 0 bases and J dropped 8 bases, with 10 bases sitting between them. DNA of the CDR3: TGTGCCAGCAGCTTAGCGGTGGGGAGAGAAAAACTGTTTTTT. Encoded protein: CASSLAVGREKLFF.

J is TRBJ2-7 and V is TRBV19, with D maybe TRBD2 (6 bases). The CDR3 totals 13 residues. Deletions cut 3 bases from V and 6 bases from J, with 12 bases between. Germline CDR1 reads LNHDA; CDR2 reads SQIVND (reference sequence). The CDR3 nucleotides read TGTGCCAGTAGTATTGGAGGGGTGCCCGAGCAGTACTTC. This encodes CASSIGGVPEQYF.

This clone has just a few counts. The rearrangement joins TRBV7-2 to TRBJ2-3; 7 bases are shared with TRBD1. The junction had 8 bases not matched to a gene; V was cut back by 2 bases and J by 3 bases. Per the germline V gene, CDR1 is SGHTA and CDR2 is FQGNSA. The CDR3 has 16 amino acids. The CDR3 coding sequence is TGTGCCAGCAGCTTAACAGGGGATTGGGGGACAGATACGCAGTATTTT. The encoded protein is CASSLTGDWGTDTQYF.